Following are 28 T cell receptor beta chains from one sample sequenced in a study of technical replicates of blood from a handful of donors. Sequenced by immunoSEQ multiplex PCR; TCRdb stores in-frame clones only, minus some. The repertoire holds some 79,000 clones, with more than 85% as singletons. The material sequenced was T cells isolated from PBMCs. All receptors come from a human donor in good health. Some clones in this sample may be carry-over from other donors' samples.

This clone was detected once. The chain employs TRBV5-6 and TRBJ1-5, with TRBD1 matching over 10 bases. The junction had 7 bases not matched to a gene; V was cut back by 3 bases and J by 7 bases. The CDR3 loop spans 15 amino acids. CDR1 is SGHDT and CDR2 is YYEEEE in the germline V gene. CDR3 amino acids: CASSSTTGGGQPQHF. The CDR3 bases are TGTGCCAGCAGCTCAACGACAGGGGGCGGCCAGCCCCAGCATTTT. The full variable domain, with the rest looked up from reference TRBV5-6 and TRBJ1-5, is DAGVTQSPTHLIKTRGQQVTLRCSPKSGHDTVSWYQQALGQGPQFIFQYYEEEERQRGNFPDRFSGHQFPNYSSELNVNALLLGDSALYLCASSSTTGGGQPQHFGDGTRLSIL.

The V call is TRBV9, the J call TRBJ1-5; the D is unclear. Per the germline V gene, CDR1 is SGDLS and CDR2 is YYNGEE. The CDR3 loop spans 14 amino acids. V was trimmed by 0 bases and J by 4 bases, leaving 8 bases between them. The CDR3 loop reads CASSVGQENQPQHF. DNA of the CDR3: TGTGCCAGCAGCGTAGGGCAGGAAAATCAGCCCCAGCATTTT.

Comments on this clone: This sample also contains other DNA sequences that code for the same CDR3. V gene TRBV9 combines with J gene TRBJ2-7, with D possibly TRBD1 on 6 matching bases. V lost 2 bases to trimming and J lost 5 bases, with 11 bases between them. The CDR3 covers 13 residues. Germline loops: CDR1 SGDLS, CDR2 YYNGEE. CDR3 sequence (DNA): TGTGCCAGCAGCGTGGGACACAGGGACGAGCAGTACTTC. Translating it yields CASSVGHRDEQYF.

This chain joins TRBV9 and TRBJ2-1, with 13 positions matching TRBD2. Trimming cost V 4 bases and J 5 bases; bases outside gene matches: 9. The germline V gene has CDR1 SGDLS and CDR2 YYNGEE. The CDR3 has 17 amino acids. The CDR3, as DNA: TGTGCCAGCAGCTCACGGACTAGCGGGAGCCCCAACAATGAGCAGTTCTTC. This codes for CASSSRTSGSPNNEQFF.

The rearrangement uses TRBV5-1 and TRBJ2-4, with 7 bases that match TRBD2. CDR3 length equals 16 residues. Unmatched junction bases numbered 10, after V lost 0 bases and J lost 7 bases. The germline CDR1 and CDR2 sequences are SGHRS and YFSETQ. The DNA for the CDR3 is TGCGCCAGCAGCTTGGAGGCGGGCGGGAGTCAGAACATTCAGTACTTC. Translation gives CASSLEAGGSQNIQYF.

This clone was counted once. The J gene is TRBJ2-7, the V gene TRBV19; 9 bases are shared with TRBD1. The CDR3 loop spans 14 amino acids. With 3 bases clipped from V and 5 bases from J, the junction kept 5 bases outside the gene matches. Germline V gene lookup returns CDR1 LNHDA and CDR2 SQIVND (reference sequence). The CDR3 spells CASSMRDRANEQYF. CDR3 bases: TGTGCCAGTAGTATGAGGGACAGGGCCAACGAGCAGTACTTC.

The chain combines TRBV9 with TRBJ2-1; possible D gene TRBD1, 6 bases. This CDR3 contains 16 residues. The V end was cut by 0 bases, the J end by 0 bases, with 10 bases between. Germline V gives CDR1 SGDLS, CDR2 YYNGEE. The CDR3 loop is CASSVVGQNSYNEQFF. Written as DNA, the CDR3 is TGTGCCAGCAGCGTAGTAGGACAGAACTCCTACAATGAGCAGTTCTTC.

This clone was observed once. The J gene is TRBJ2-1, the V gene TRBV7-8; 11 nucleotides match TRBD2. The CDR3 length is 17 residues. Germline assignment: CDR1 SGHVS and CDR2 FQNEAQ. V lost 1 base, J lost 7 bases, and 9 bases stayed unmatched. CDR3 DNA: TGTGCCAGCAGCTTAGTGGGGACTAGCGGAGTAGGGAATGAGCAGTTCTTC. It yields the protein CASSLVGTSGVGNEQFF.

The chain employs TRBV7-9 and TRBJ1-1; the D is unclear. The CDR3 spans 14 residues. Germline CDR1 and CDR2: SEHNR and FQNEAQ (reference sequence). V was cut by 5 bases and J by 3 bases, with 13 bases left in between. The CDR3 is CASSRVGEHTEAFF. Written as DNA, the CDR3 is TGTGCCAGCAGCCGCGTCGGGGAACACACTGAAGCTTTCTTT.

The chain combines TRBV7-2 with TRBJ1-4; D possibly corresponds to TRBD1 (6 bases). Germline V gene lookup returns CDR1 SGHTA and CDR2 FQGNSA. There are 14 residues in the CDR3. V lost 2 bases and J 8 bases, leaving 12 bases between the germline ends. The CDR3 bases are TGTGCCAGCAGCTTAACAGGGTGGCAGGAAAAACTGTTTTTT. Encoded protein: CASSLTGWQEKLFF. The variable domain in full, completed from reference TRBV7-2 and TRBJ1-4, reads GAGVSQSPSNKVTEKGKDVELRCDPISGHTALYWYRQSLGQGLEFLIYFQGNSAPDKSGLPSDRFSAERTGGSVSTLTIQRTQQEDSAVYLCASSLTGWQEKLFFGSGTQLSVL.

This clone came up a few times. The CDR3 here is CASSLSGTTEAFF. CDR3 DNA sequence: TGTGCCAGCAGCCTATCCGGGACTACTGAAGCTTTCTTT. The V gene is TRBV9, the J gene TRBJ1-1, with D perhaps matching TRBD1 (5 bases). V shed 4 bases and J shed 5 bases, with 12 bases lying between them. Germline CDR1 SGDLS, CDR2 YYNGEE. CDR3 length equals 13 residues. Variable domain in full (rest from reference TRBV9 and TRBJ1-1): DSGVTQTPKHLITATGQRVTLRCSPRSGDLSVYWYQQSLDQGLQFLIQYYNGEERAKGNILERFSAQQFPDLHSELNLSSLELGDSALYFCASSLSGTTEAFFGQGTRLTVV.

The rearrangement uses TRBV7-2 and TRBJ2-7, with TRBD2 identical over 8 bases. The CDR3 loop spans 15 amino acids. In germline, CDR1 is SGHTA, CDR2 FQGNSA. V dropped 0 bases and J dropped 2; count of bases not matched to a gene: 3. In nucleotides, the CDR3 is TGTGCCAGCAGCTTAGCTGGCGGGGGGACCTACGAGCAGTACTTC. Translated, it gives CASSLAGGGTYEQYF. Combining the CDR3 with reference TRBV7-2 and TRBJ2-7 gives the whole variable domain GAGVSQSPSNKVTEKGKDVELRCDPISGHTALYWYRQSLGQGLEFLIYFQGNSAPDKSGLPSDRFSAERTGGSVSTLTIQRTQQEDSAVYLCASSLAGGGTYEQYFGPGTRLTVT.

This chain joins TRBV6-5 and TRBJ1-5; D is unresolved. CDR3 length: 14 residues. Germline V gene lookup returns CDR1 MNHEY and CDR2 SVGAGI. Trimming stripped 2 bases from V and 5 bases from J, with 10 bases between. CDR3 in amino acids: CASSYLGADQPQHF. For the CDR3, the DNA is TGTGCCAGCAGTTACCTAGGAGCCGATCAGCCCCAGCATTTT.

V is TRBV13 and J is TRBJ1-2; 9 bases agree with TRBD1. This CDR3 spans 16 amino acids. The germline CDR1 and CDR2 sequences are PRHDT and FYEKMQ (reference sequence). The V and J ends lost 2 bases and 6 bases, in that order; junction bases with no gene match: 10. CDR3: CASSLLPNTGGDGYTF. CDR3 bases: TGTGCCAGCAGCTTACTCCCGAACACAGGGGGCGATGGCTACACCTTC.

The V gene is TRBV4-2, the J gene TRBJ1-1, with a tentative D call TRBD1 (6 bases). V lost 1 base to trimming and J lost 4 bases, with 19 bases between them. This CDR3 has 17 residues. Germline V gene lookup returns CDR1 LGHNA and CDR2 YNFKEQ. CDR3 residues: CASSQGNRDSVSTEAFF. DNA for the CDR3: TGTGCCAGCAGCCAAGGTAACAGGGATTCGGTTAGCACTGAAGCTTTCTTT.

This sequence joins TRBV7-6 and TRBJ2-7, with 10 bases that match TRBD2. This CDR3 has 14 amino acids. Per the germline V gene, CDR1 is SGHVS and CDR2 is FNYEAQ. Unmatched junction bases numbered 2, after V lost 1 base and J lost 5 bases. The chain's CDR3 is CASSLGLAGDEQYF. Here the CDR3 DNA reads TGTGCCAGCAGCTTAGGGCTAGCGGGAGACGAGCAGTACTTC.

This chain links TRBV6-5 with TRBJ1-1; possible D gene TRBD1, 5 bases. Germline values: CDR1 MNHEY, CDR2 SVGAGI. The CDR3 spans 14 residues. Trimming took off 6 bases at V and 0 bases at J, with 11 bases between the two ends. The CDR3 DNA reads as TGTGCCAGCAGAGGGTACAGGATGAACACTGAAGCTTTCTTT. It is translated as CASRGYRMNTEAFF.

This chain connects TRBV27 to TRBJ2-5; D may be TRBD2 (7 bases). V shed 4 bases and J shed 5 bases, with 11 bases lying between them. Looked up from germline, CDR1 is MNHEY and CDR2 is SMNVEV (reference sequence). The CDR3 is 13 amino acids. The CDR3 protein is CASSWKGGETQYF. Here the CDR3 DNA reads TGTGCCAGCAGTTGGAAGGGGGGGGAGACCCAGTACTTC.

This chain joins TRBV27 and TRBJ2-1; maybe TRBD2 (5 bases). The V gene's germline CDR1 is MNHEY and CDR2 SMNVEV (reference sequence). The CDR3 covers 14 residues. V shed 5 bases and J shed 7 bases, with 15 bases lying between them. The CDR3 spells CASSKQRELNEQFF. In DNA, the CDR3 is TGTGCCAGCAGTAAACAGAGGGAGCTGAATGAGCAGTTCTTC.

The chain employs TRBV27 and TRBJ2-3, with TRBD2 matching over 8 bases. The trim removed 6 bases at V and 5 bases at J, leaving 10 bases unmatched. Germline CDR1 is MNHEY and CDR2 is SMNVEV (reference sequence). The CDR3 is 15 amino acids. This chain's CDR3 is CASRGSGRPQDTQYF. The CDR3 DNA reads as TGTGCCAGCAGGGGAAGCGGGAGACCCCAAGATACGCAGTATTTT.

This clone was detected once. The rearrangement joins TRBV7-3 to TRBJ2-2; 8 nucleotides align to TRBD1. The CDR3 is 17 residues long. Germline CDR1 and CDR2: SGHTA and FQGTGA. V was pared by 4 bases and J by 1 base, with 8 bases of the junction left unmatched. CDR3 sequence reads: CASSSHGTGENTGELFF. The CDR3 DNA sequence: TGTGCCAGCAGCTCCCATGGGACAGGCGAGAACACCGGGGAGCTGTTTTTT.

The chain uses TRBV7-9 and TRBJ1-1; D is perhaps TRBD1 (5 bases). Trimming removed 5 bases from V and 0 bases from J, with 13 bases in between. CDR3 size: 15 residues. CDR1 is SEHNR, CDR2 FQNEAQ, per germline (reference sequence). The CDR3 sequence: CASSEGREMNTEAFF. CDR3 nucleotide sequence: TGTGCCAGCAGCGAGGGGAGGGAGATGAACACTGAAGCTTTCTTT. The whole variable domain, filled in from reference TRBV7-9 and TRBJ1-1, reads DTGVSQNPRHKITKRGQNVTFRCDPISEHNRLYWYRQTLGQGPEFLTYFQNEAQLEKSRLLSDRFSAERPKGSFSTLEIQRTEQGDSAMYLCASSEGREMNTEAFFGQGTRLTVV.

This sequence joins TRBV7-3 and TRBJ1-1; TRBD1 is a possible D gene (6 bases). Trimming stripped 5 bases from V and 1 base from J, with 14 bases between. The germline CDR1 and CDR2 sequences are SGHTA and FQGTGA. This CDR3 contains 15 residues. CDR3 in DNA: TGTGCCAGCAGCCCCCATGGACAGCCGAACACTGAAGCTTTCTTT. This encodes CASSPHGQPNTEAFF.

This sequence joins TRBV7-2 and TRBJ2-1, with TRBD2 matching over 7 bases. CDR1 and CDR2 (germline): SGHTA, FQGNSA. J was trimmed by 5 bases and V by 3 bases; bases with no gene match: 4. The CDR3 length is 14 residues. CDR3 DNA sequence: TGTGCCAGCAGCTTGGGGGGAGGGAACAATGAGCAGTTCTTC. It encodes CASSLGGGNNEQFF.

Details on this clone: One end of the junction is discordant with germline, which a read error may explain. Other DNA sequences in this sample translate to the same CDR3. The V call is TRBV4-1, the J call TRBJ2-7; TRBD2 might be the D (5 bases). This CDR3 spans 13 amino acids. Germline CDR1 MGHRA, CDR2 YSYEKL. The CDR3 DNA follows: TGCGCCAGTAGCCAAGACCGAGGGTCTGGGCAGTACTTC. Encoded protein: CASSQDRGSGQYF.

The rearrangement uses TRBV2 and TRBJ2-6; weak D call: TRBD2 (5 bases). CDR1 is SNHLY, CDR2 FYNNEI, per germline. The CDR3 spans 17 residues. V shed 8 bases and J shed 0 bases, with 17 bases lying between them. The chain's CDR3 is CASSGTDLLSGANVLTF. The CDR3 DNA is TGTGCCAGCTCGGGAACGGACCTTCTCTCTGGGGCCAACGTCCTGACTTTC.

CDR3 amino acids: CASSLTGLGYGYTF. CDR3 nucleotide sequence: TGTGCCAGCAGTTTAACAGGTTTAGGCTATGGCTACACCTTC. The rearrangement joins TRBV28 to TRBJ1-2; D is perhaps TRBD1 (5 bases). This CDR3 comprises 14 residues. V was cut by 2 bases and J by 4 bases, with 11 bases left in between. Germline V gives CDR1 MDHEN, CDR2 SYDVKM.

The V gene is TRBV4-3, the J gene TRBJ1-1; a weak D match, TRBD1 (5 bases). V lost 6 bases and J 5 bases, leaving 16 bases between the germline ends. CDR3 length: 14 residues. The germline gives CDR1 LGHNA, CDR2 YSLEER. CDR3 sequence (DNA): TGCGCCAGCAGTCGAGTGGGGGGAGGAACTGAAGCTTTCTTT. This codes for CASSRVGGGTEAFF.